The 3 T cell receptor beta chains given below trace back to one sample, sequenced in a study of human T cells and chemical hapten exposure. The time point denotes: pre-sensitization, week 0. Specified treatment: therapeutic diphenylcyclopropenone sensitization with weekly scalp DPC. MiXCR was run by TCRdb on the RACE reads, yielding one entry per CDR3 protein. The sample holds some 300,000 distinct CDR3 sequences, 5.5% seen once. The input for sequencing was whole blood, taken in connection with sensitization to the hapten diphenylcyclopropenone (DPC). The source of these receptors is a woman younger than 30 with alopecia areata. Some clones in this sample may be carry-over from other donors' samples.

This chain links TRBV7-2 with TRBJ2-3; 9 bases map to TRBD2. This CDR3 region has 17 residues. V dropped 5 bases and J dropped 6; count of bases not matched to a gene: 15. Looked up from germline, CDR1 is SGHTA and CDR2 is FQGNSA. CDR3 DNA: TGTGCCAGCAGCCTTGGATTAGCGGGGGCCACAGGTGATACGCAGTATTTT. Translation gives CASSLGLAGATGDTQYF.

This clonotype was seen repeatedly, ten times or more. The rearrangement joins TRBV29-1 to TRBJ1-2, with D possibly TRBD1 on 6 matching bases. Per germline, CDR1 SQVTM and CDR2 ANQGSEA. V was pared by 0 bases and J by 4 bases, with 15 bases between. The CDR3 is made up of 15 amino acids. CDR3 sequence reads: CSVEDSGGLFYGYTF. CDR3 DNA sequence: TGCAGCGTTGAAGATTCGGGGGGCTTGTTCTATGGCTACACCTTC.

At least ten counts were recorded for this clonotype. This chain links TRBV4-3 with TRBJ1-1; D remains unclear. The CDR3 sequence is 15 residues long. V dropped 0 bases and J dropped 0 bases, with 8 bases sitting between them. The germline V gene has CDR1 LGHNA and CDR2 YSLEER. The CDR3 region has the DNA TGCGCCAGCAGCCAAGAAGCAGGCCTGAACACTGAAGCTTTCTTT. Translation: CASSQEAGLNTEAFF.